The 26 T cell receptor beta chains reported below all come from one sample, sequenced in a study of cytomegalovirus exposure and HLA in healthy donors. The PCR was carried out with 60 Vbeta primers and 13 Jbeta primers. Using immunoSEQ multiplex PCR, the repertoire was profiled, and TCRdb retains in-frame clones only, with some absent. The data show approximately 160,000 clones, over 60% seen once. The sequencing input was PBMCs. The receptors come from a male donor in good health and CMV-seronegative.

V and J are TRBV19 and TRBJ2-6; TRBD1 matches 7 bases. The CDR3 spans 16 residues. V dropped 7 bases and J dropped 0; count of bases not matched to a gene: 6. Germline loops: CDR1 LNHDA, CDR2 SQIVND (reference sequence). The CDR3 DNA sequence: TGTGCCAGTACCCGGGACAGCGACTCTGGGGCCAACGTCCTGACTTTC. Translated, it gives CASTRDSDSGANVLTF.

The chain joins TRBV18 to TRBJ2-3, with a weak D call TRBD2 (5 bases). Germline-derived CDR1 and CDR2 are KGHSH and LQKENI. The length of the CDR3 is 16 residues. The ends were cut back, 2 bases at V and 0 bases at J, with 12 bases in the middle. The CDR3 is CASSPYPGGSTDTQYF. CDR3 bases: TGTGCCAGCTCACCATATCCGGGCGGGAGCACAGATACGCAGTATTTT.

The rearrangement joins TRBV2 to TRBJ2-7; D might be TRBD1 (6 bases). This CDR3 region has 14 residues. V dropped 4 bases and J dropped 2 bases, with 12 bases sitting between them. Germline CDR1 and CDR2: SNHLY and FYNNEI. The chain's CDR3 is CASSVTAGAYEQYF. CDR3 DNA: TGTGCCAGCAGTGTAACGGCAGGGGCCTACGAGCAGTACTTC.

The table lists this clone with a few counts. The V gene is TRBV7-6, the J gene TRBJ2-2; tentative D call: TRBD1 (6 bases). Trimming left V 5 bases short and J 8 bases short, with 15 bases between. Per germline, CDR1 SGHVS and CDR2 FNYEAQ. The CDR3 runs to 14 residues. Written as DNA, the CDR3 is TGTGCCAGCAGCACTCGACCGGGGACAGGGGAGCTGTTTTTT. Translated, it gives CASSTRPGTGELFF.

This rearrangement joins TRBV15 to TRBJ1-2; D may be TRBD1 (5 bases). The CDR3 is made up of 13 amino acids. With 5 bases removed from V and 1 base from J, the gap between germline ends came to 8 bases. Germline V gene lookup returns CDR1 LNHNV and CDR2 YYDKDF (reference sequence). The CDR3 DNA is TGTGCCACCAGCTCAGGGATTAACTATGGCTACACCTTC. Its protein product is CATSSGINYGYTF. The variable domain in full, completed from reference TRBV15 and TRBJ1-2, reads DAMVIQNPRYQVTQFGKPVTLSCSQTLNHNVMYWYQQKSSQAPKLLFHYYDKDFNNEADTPDNFQSRRPNTSFCFLDIRSPGLGDTAMYLCATSSGINYGYTFGSGTRLTVV.

J is TRBJ1-1 and V is TRBV28, with 8 bases that match TRBD1. Trimming removed 6 bases from V and 3 bases from J; junction bases left unmatched: 9. CDR1 is MDHEN and CDR2 is SYDVKM in the germline V gene. The length of the CDR3 is 15 residues. The CDR3 region is CASRMDRASDTEAFF. In DNA, the CDR3 is TGTGCCAGCAGGATGGACAGGGCTAGTGACACTGAAGCTTTCTTT.

This chain joins TRBV7-8 and TRBJ2-1, with D perhaps matching TRBD1 (6 bases). Germline V gene sequence: CDR1 SGHVS, CDR2 FQNEAQ. V dropped 1 base and J dropped 3 bases, with 16 bases sitting between them. This CDR3 is built from 17 residues. CDR3 in DNA: TGTGCCAGCAGCTTAGTAGTTGGCAGGGGTCTCTACAATGAGCAGTTCTTC. Translated: CASSLVVGRGLYNEQFF. Complete variable domain (other parts from reference TRBV7-8 and TRBJ2-1): GAGVSQSPRYKVAKRGQDVALRCDPISGHVSLFWYQQALGQGPEFLTYFQNEAQLDKSGLPSDRFFAERPEGSVSTLKIQRTQQEDSAVYLCASSLVVGRGLYNEQFFGPGTRLTVL.

A note on this clone: Within the sample, other DNA sequences also encode this same CDR3. This chain joins TRBV4-3 and TRBJ1-2, with TRBD1 matching over 10 bases. The germline CDR1 and CDR2 sequences are LGHNA and YSLEER. Unmatched junction bases numbered 0, after V lost 3 bases and J lost 2 bases. The CDR3 is 14 amino acids. Here the CDR3 DNA reads TGCGCCAGCAGCCAGGACAGGGGGAACTATGGCTACACCTTC. Translated: CASSQDRGNYGYTF.

The V call is TRBV9, the J call TRBJ2-1, with D possibly being TRBD1 (5 bases). Trimming left V 0 bases short and J 7 bases short, with 14 bases between. Germline CDR1 SGDLS, CDR2 YYNGEE. The CDR3 has 15 amino acids. The CDR3: CASSVVEGAGNEQFF. CDR3 DNA: TGTGCCAGCAGCGTAGTGGAAGGGGCAGGGAATGAGCAGTTCTTC.

This clone was seen only a few times. The CDR3 DNA reads as TGCGCCAGCACCCTCGACAACTCCTACGAGCAGTACTTC. This sequence encodes CASTLDNSYEQYF. The V call is TRBV5-1, the J call TRBJ2-7; D gene uncertain. Trimming cost V 6 bases and J 0 bases, with 10 bases left between them. The CDR3 has 13 residues. The germline CDR1 and CDR2 sequences are SGHRS and YFSETQ.

This clone was counted once. The chain links TRBV5-1 to TRBJ2-3; D may be TRBD2 (5 bases). This CDR3 has 15 amino acids. Trimming removed 4 bases at V and 3 bases at J, with 15 bases between. Germline V gene sequence: CDR1 SGHRS, CDR2 YFSETQ. The CDR3 loop is CASSIPSGETDTQYF. The CDR3 coding sequence is TGCGCCAGCAGCATACCTTCCGGGGAAACAGATACGCAGTATTTT.

The V call is TRBV9, the J call TRBJ2-7, with 9 bases lining up with TRBD2. After removal of 4 bases from V and 2 bases from J, the junction contained 7 bases not matched to a gene. CDR3 length: 15 residues. Per the germline V gene, CDR1 is SGDLS and CDR2 is YYNGEE. CDR3 DNA: TGTGCCAGCAGCCGGACTAGCGTAGACACCTACGAGCAGTACTTC. Its protein product is CASSRTSVDTYEQYF.

V and J are TRBV16 and TRBJ2-6; D is unresolved. V shed 0 bases and J shed 0 bases, with 6 bases lying between them. The CDR3 loop spans 16 amino acids. From germline, CDR1 is KGHSY and CDR2 FQNENV. The CDR3 nucleotides are TGTGCCAGCAGCCAATCGTACAGCTCTGGGGCCAACGTCCTGACTTTC. Its translation: CASSQSYSSGANVLTF.

This clone came up a few times. The chain uses TRBV30 and TRBJ2-7, with D possibly matching TRBD2 (6 bases). The V gene's germline CDR1 is GTSNPN and CDR2 SVGIG (reference sequence). Between the trimmed V and J ends, which lost 3 bases and 0 bases, there was a span of 12 bases. The length of the CDR3 is 14 residues. CDR3 region: CAWSVGGNSYEQYF. In DNA form, the CDR3 reads TGTGCCTGGAGCGTAGGCGGGAACTCCTACGAGCAGTACTTC.

This clone was found a few times. The genes are TRBV5-1 and TRBJ2-3; TRBD1 aligns across 9 bases. CDR3 length: 15 amino acids. V lost 5 bases, J lost 5 bases, and 9 bases stayed unmatched. CDR1 and CDR2 (germline): SGHRS, YFSETQ. The CDR3 sequence: CASRNNRGPRDTQYF. CDR3 nucleotide sequence: TGCGCCAGCAGGAACAACAGGGGGCCGAGAGATACGCAGTATTTT.

The J gene is TRBJ2-7, the V gene TRBV11-2, with D perhaps matching TRBD1 (5 bases). V was clipped by 1 base and J by 6 bases, with 10 bases between them. The CDR3 consists of 13 residues. CDR1 SGHAT and CDR2 FQNNGV come from the germline V gene. The CDR3 sequence: CASSLVSQGEQYF. The CDR3 DNA is TGTGCCAGCAGCTTAGTATCGCAGGGCGAGCAGTACTTC.

The gene calls are TRBV11-1 and TRBJ2-7; TRBD2 is a possible D gene (5 bases). This CDR3 is 15 amino acids long. V dropped 5 bases and J dropped 0 bases, with 14 bases sitting between them. Germline CDR1 reads SGHAT; CDR2 reads FQDESV (reference sequence). DNA of the CDR3: TGTGCCAGCAGCCCGAGGGTGAGGGACTCCTACGAGCAGTACTTC. Translating gives CASSPRVRDSYEQYF.

The V and J genes are TRBV5-1 and TRBJ2-1; TRBD2 matches 9 bases. V lost 5 bases and J lost 3; bases outside the gene matches: 9. The CDR3 has 16 residues. The V gene's germline CDR1 is SGHRS and CDR2 YFSETQ. The CDR3 sequence is CASRKLAGPYYNEQFF. CDR3 nucleotide sequence: TGCGCCAGCAGGAAGCTAGCGGGACCGTACTACAATGAGCAGTTCTTC.

This clone was counted once. V usage is TRBV6-9 and J usage is TRBJ2-7; D may be TRBD2 (6 bases). The CDR3 is 13 amino acids. V was shortened by 2 bases and J by 3 bases, with 8 bases between the two germline ends. CDR1 MNHGY and CDR2 SVAAGI come from the germline V gene. CDR3 sequence reads: CASSYAGLYEQYF. The CDR3 DNA is TGTGCCAGCAGTTATGCGGGACTCTACGAGCAGTACTTC.

The chain is built from TRBV6-5 and TRBJ2-4, with D perhaps TRBD2 (6 bases). CDR3 size: 15 residues. V was cut by 6 bases and J by 0 bases, with 12 bases left in between. Germline V gene lookup returns CDR1 MNHEY and CDR2 SVGAGI. As DNA, the CDR3 is TGTGCCAGCAGGATTAGCGGCCTAGCCAAAAACATTCAGTACTTC. Its translation is CASRISGLAKNIQYF.

As for this clone: One end of the junction fails to match germline, which may point to a read error. This chain links TRBV5-1 with TRBJ2-2; 7 nucleotides line up with TRBD2. The length of the CDR3 is 15 residues. In germline, CDR1 is SGHRS, CDR2 YFSETQ. Here the CDR3 DNA reads TGCGCCGGCAGCTTGGCCGGACTAGACACCGGGGAGCTGTTTTTT. This translates into CAGSLAGLDTGELFF.

This chain uses TRBV5-1 with TRBJ1-1; D may be TRBD1 (5 bases). Trimming removed 3 bases from V and 6 bases from J, with 12 bases in between. The CDR3 contains 13 residues. The germline CDR1 and CDR2 sequences are SGHRS and YFSETQ. Here the CDR3 DNA reads TGCGCCAGCAGCTGGAGGGGTTCGGCTGAAGCTTTCTTT. It is translated as CASSWRGSAEAFF.

CDR3 sequence reads: CSVDNYNEQFF. The DNA of the CDR3 is TGCAGCGTTGACAACTACAATGAGCAGTTCTTC. The gene calls are TRBV29-1 and TRBJ2-1; D remains unclear. The CDR3 loop spans 11 amino acids. CDR1 is SQVTM and CDR2 is ANQGSEA in the germline V gene. The V and J ends lost 3 bases and 3 bases respectively, with 3 bases between them.

This chain links TRBV12-5 with TRBJ1-4; D is ambiguous. V lost 3 bases, J lost 8 bases, and 16 bases lay in between. This CDR3 region has 15 residues. Germline values: CDR1 LGHNT, CDR2 FRNRAP. DNA of the CDR3: TGTGCTAGTGGTTTCCGCCTCTCGCGAGCCGAAAAACTGTTTTTT. Translation: CASGFRLSRAEKLFF.

The chain carries TRBV27 and TRBJ2-1; 11 bases align to TRBD2. The germline gives CDR1 MNHEY, CDR2 SMNVEV (reference sequence). The CDR3 is made up of 16 amino acids. The trim removed 3 bases at V and 4 bases at J, leaving 5 bases unmatched. DNA of the CDR3: TGTGCCAGCAGTTTCTCCGGGACTAGCGGTTACAATGAGCAGTTCTTC. It is translated as CASSFSGTSGYNEQFF.

Details on this clone: No conserved phenylalanine or tryptophan ends this CDR3, so it is likely a read error. This chain connects TRBV7-9 to TRBJ2-3; 9 bases map to TRBD2. CDR1 and CDR2 from the germline V gene are SEHNR and FQNEAQ (reference sequence). There are 15 residues in the CDR3. The CDR3 DNA follows: TGTTCCAGCAACCCCGGCGGGGGGGTAGCAGATACGCAGTATCTT. Its translation is CSSNPGGGVADTQYL.